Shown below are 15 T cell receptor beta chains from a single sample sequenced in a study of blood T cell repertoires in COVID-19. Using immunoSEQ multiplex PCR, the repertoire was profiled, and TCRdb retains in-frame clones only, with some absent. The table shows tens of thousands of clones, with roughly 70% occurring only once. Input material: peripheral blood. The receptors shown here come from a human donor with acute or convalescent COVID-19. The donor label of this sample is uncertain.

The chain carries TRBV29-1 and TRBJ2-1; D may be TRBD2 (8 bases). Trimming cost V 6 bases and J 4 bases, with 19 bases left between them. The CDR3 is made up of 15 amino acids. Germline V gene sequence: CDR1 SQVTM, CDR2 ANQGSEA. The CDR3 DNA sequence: TGCAGCGTCCCCGGGGGGGGACAGATATACAATGAGCAGTTCTTC. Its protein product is CSVPGGGQIYNEQFF.

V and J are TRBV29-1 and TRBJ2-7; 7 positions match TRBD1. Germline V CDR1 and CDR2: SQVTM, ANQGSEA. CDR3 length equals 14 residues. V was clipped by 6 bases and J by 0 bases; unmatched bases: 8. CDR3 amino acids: CSVRGGQSSYEQYF. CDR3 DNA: TGCAGCGTACGAGGGGGCCAGAGCTCCTACGAGCAGTACTTC.

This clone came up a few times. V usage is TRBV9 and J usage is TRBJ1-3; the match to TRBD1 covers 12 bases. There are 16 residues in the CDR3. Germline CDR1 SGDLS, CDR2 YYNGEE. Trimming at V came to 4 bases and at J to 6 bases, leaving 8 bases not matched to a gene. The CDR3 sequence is CASSFWDRGQKNTIYF. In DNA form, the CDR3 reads TGTGCCAGCAGCTTCTGGGACAGGGGGCAGAAAAACACCATATATTTT. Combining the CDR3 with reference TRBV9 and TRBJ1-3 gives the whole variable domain DSGVTQTPKHLITATGQRVTLRCSPRSGDLSVYWYQQSLDQGLQFLIQYYNGEERAKGNILERFSAQQFPDLHSELNLSSLELGDSALYFCASSFWDRGQKNTIYFGEGSWLTVV.

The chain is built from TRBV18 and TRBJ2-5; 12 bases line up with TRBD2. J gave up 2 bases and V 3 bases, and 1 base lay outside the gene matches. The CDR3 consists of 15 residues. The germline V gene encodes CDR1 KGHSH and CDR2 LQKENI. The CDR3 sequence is CASSPGTSGQETQYF. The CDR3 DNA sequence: TGTGCCAGCTCACCCGGGACTAGCGGGCAAGAGACCCAGTACTTC.

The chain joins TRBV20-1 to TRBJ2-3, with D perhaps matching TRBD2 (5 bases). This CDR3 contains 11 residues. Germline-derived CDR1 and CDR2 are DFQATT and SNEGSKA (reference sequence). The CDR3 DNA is TGCAGCATGAGGGCTACAGATACGCAGTATTTT. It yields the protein CSMRATDTQYF.

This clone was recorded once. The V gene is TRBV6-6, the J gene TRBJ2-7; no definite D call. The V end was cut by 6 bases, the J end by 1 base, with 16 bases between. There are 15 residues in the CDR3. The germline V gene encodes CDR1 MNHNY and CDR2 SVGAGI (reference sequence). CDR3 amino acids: CASRVHETFSYEQYF. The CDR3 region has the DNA TGTGCCAGCAGAGTCCATGAGACTTTTTCCTACGAGCAGTACTTC.

CDR3 in DNA: TGTGCCAGCAGTTCAGGGGTCAATGAGCAGTTCTTC. Translated, it gives CASSSGVNEQFF. The J gene is TRBJ2-1, the V gene TRBV28, with D perhaps matching TRBD1 (6 bases). The V gene's germline CDR1 is MDHEN and CDR2 SYDVKM. The CDR3 contains 12 residues. The V gene lost 4 bases and the J gene lost 6 bases, with 7 bases spanning the gap. Looking up the rest from reference TRBV28 and TRBJ2-1 gives the full variable domain: DVKVTQSSRYLVKRTGEKVFLECVQDMDHENMFWYRQDPGLGLRLIYFSYDVKMKEKGDIPEGYSVSREKKERFSLILESASTNQTSMYLCASSSGVNEQFFGPGTRLTVL.

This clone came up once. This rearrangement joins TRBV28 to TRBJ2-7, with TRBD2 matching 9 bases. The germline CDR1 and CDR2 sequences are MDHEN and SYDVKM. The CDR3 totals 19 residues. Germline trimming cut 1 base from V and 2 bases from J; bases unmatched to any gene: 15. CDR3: CASSLSGQGEAGGTYEQYF. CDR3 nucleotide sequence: TGTGCCAGCAGTTTATCTGGGCAGGGAGAAGCGGGAGGCACCTACGAGCAGTACTTC. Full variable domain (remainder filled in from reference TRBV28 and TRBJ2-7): DVKVTQSSRYLVKRTGEKVFLECVQDMDHENMFWYRQDPGLGLRLIYFSYDVKMKEKGDIPEGYSVSREKKERFSLILESASTNQTSMYLCASSLSGQGEAGGTYEQYFGPGTRLTVT.

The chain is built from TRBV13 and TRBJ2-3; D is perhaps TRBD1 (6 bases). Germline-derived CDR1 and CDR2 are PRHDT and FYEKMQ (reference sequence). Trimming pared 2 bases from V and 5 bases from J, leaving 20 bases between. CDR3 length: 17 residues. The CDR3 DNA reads TGTGCCAGCAGCTTAATAGGGGGAGACATCTCTGGAGATACGCAGTATTTT. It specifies CASSLIGGDISGDTQYF.

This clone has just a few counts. This CDR3 reads CASTVQGASPLHF. Here the CDR3 DNA reads TGTGCCAGCACTGTACAGGGGGCTTCACCCCTCCACTTT. This chain links TRBV12-3 or TRBV12-4 with TRBJ1-6; 9 bases align to TRBD1. The CDR3 has 13 residues. With 7 bases clipped from V and 9 bases from J, the junction kept 4 bases outside the gene matches.

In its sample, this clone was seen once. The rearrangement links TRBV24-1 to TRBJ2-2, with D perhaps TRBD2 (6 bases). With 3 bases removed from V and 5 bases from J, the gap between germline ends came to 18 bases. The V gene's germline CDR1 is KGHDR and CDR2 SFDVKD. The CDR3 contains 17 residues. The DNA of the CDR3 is TGTGCCACCAGTGATGGTAAGAGAATCAGCGGGACCGGGGAGCTGTTTTTT. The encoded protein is CATSDGKRISGTGELFF.

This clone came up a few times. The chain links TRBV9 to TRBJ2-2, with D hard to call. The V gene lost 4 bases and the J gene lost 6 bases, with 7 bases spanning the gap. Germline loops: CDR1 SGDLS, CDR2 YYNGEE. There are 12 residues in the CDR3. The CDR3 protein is CASSLRAGELFF. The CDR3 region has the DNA TGTGCCAGCAGCCTCCGGGCCGGGGAGCTGTTTTTT.

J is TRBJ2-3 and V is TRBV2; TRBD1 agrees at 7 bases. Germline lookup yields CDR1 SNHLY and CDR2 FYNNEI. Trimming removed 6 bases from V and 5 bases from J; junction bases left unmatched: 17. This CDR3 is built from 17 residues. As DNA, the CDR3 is TGTGCCAGCAGGAGGGACAGACCTTCCTTACGGGGAGATACGCAGTATTTT. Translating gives CASRRDRPSLRGDTQYF. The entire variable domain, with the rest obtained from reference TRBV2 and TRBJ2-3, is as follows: EPEVTQTPSHQVTQMGQEVILRCVPISNHLYFYWYRQILGQKVEFLVSFYNNEISEKSEIFDDQFSVERPDGSNFTLKIRSTKLEDSAMYFCASRRDRPSLRGDTQYFGPGTRLTVL.

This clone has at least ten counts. CDR3 in DNA: TGTGCCAGCAGCCAAGATCAGTTTTTCGGGGGGATGGACGAGCAGTACTTC. This gives the protein CASSQDQFFGGMDEQYF. The rearrangement links TRBV14 to TRBJ2-7, with TRBD2 identical over 7 bases. This CDR3 spans 17 amino acids. The V and J ends lost 0 bases and 5 bases, in that order; junction bases with no gene match: 13. CDR1 and CDR2 from the germline V gene are SGHDN and FVKESK.

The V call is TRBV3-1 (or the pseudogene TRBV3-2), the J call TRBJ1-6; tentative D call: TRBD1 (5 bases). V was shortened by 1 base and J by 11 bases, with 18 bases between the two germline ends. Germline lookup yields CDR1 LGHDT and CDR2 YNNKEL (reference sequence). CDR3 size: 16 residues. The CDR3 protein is CASSQGVSWTGAPLHF. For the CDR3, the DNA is TGTGCCAGCAGCCAAGGGGTTAGCTGGACGGGGGCACCCCTCCACTTT.